Each of the 16 T cell receptor beta chains below was sequenced from the same sample in a study of T cells in Graves' hyperthyroidism and ophthalmopathy. Regions amplified from RNA transcripts were the TCR beta CDR3 regions. Primed by the HTBI set, a first-round RT-PCR was run on the TCR CDR3. TCRdb re-analysed the multiplex PCR reads in MiXCR, keeping a single row per CDR3 protein. The table includes approximately 400,000 distinct CDR3 sequences, less than 20% detected once. Sequenced sample: blood. All receptors derive from a woman aged 18-29 years with Graves' hyperthyroidism that later progressed to Graves' ophthalmopathy.

This clonotype has just a few counts. The chain uses TRBV7-2 and TRBJ2-7, with a weak D call TRBD2 (6 bases). Per germline, CDR1 SGHTA and CDR2 FQGNSA. The CDR3 sequence is 17 residues long. V was shortened by 2 bases and J by 3 bases, with 20 bases between the two germline ends. The CDR3 DNA reads TGTGCCAGCAGCTTATCAGGATGGCGGGGAGTTTTCTACGAGCAGTACTTC. Translated: CASSLSGWRGVFYEQYF.

This clonotype appeared many times. The rearrangement joins TRBV27 to TRBJ2-3; D remains unclear. The CDR3 totals 12 residues. With 0 bases removed from V and 6 bases from J, the gap between germline ends came to 4 bases. The germline gives CDR1 MNHEY, CDR2 SMNVEV (reference sequence). CDR3 residues: CASSLSGDTQYF. CDR3 nucleotide sequence: TGTGCCAGCAGTTTATCGGGGGATACGCAGTATTTT.

This CDR3 is CATSDLHGRTTDTQYF. The CDR3 nucleotides read TGTGCCACCAGTGATTTGCACGGGCGGACCACAGATACGCAGTATTTT. The chain joins TRBV24-1 to TRBJ2-3; no firm D call. Germline CDR1 KGHDR, CDR2 SFDVKD. Deletions cut 0 bases from V and 2 bases from J, with 11 bases between. CDR3 length: 16 residues.

This clonotype was observed at least ten times. This chain uses TRBV18 with TRBJ2-1; D uncertain. The length of the CDR3 is 12 residues. V lost 2 bases and J 9 bases, leaving 8 bases between the germline ends. From germline, CDR1 is KGHSH and CDR2 LQKENI. The CDR3 coding sequence is TGTGCCAGCTCACCAACCGGCGGTGAGCAGTTCTTC. Amino acids: CASSPTGGEQFF. The entire variable domain, with the rest obtained from reference TRBV18 and TRBJ2-1, is as follows: NAGVMQNPRHLVRRRGQEARLRCSPMKGHSHVYWYRQLPEEGLKFMVYLQKENIIDESGMPKERFSAEFPKEGPSILRIQQVVRGDSAAYFCASSPTGGEQFFGPGTRLTVL.

This clonotype was found many times. The chain couples TRBV6-1 to TRBJ1-5, with a possible D match to TRBD1 (5 bases). The V gene lost 6 bases and the J gene lost 0 bases, with 9 bases spanning the gap. Per germline, CDR1 MNHNS and CDR2 SASEGT. The CDR3 runs 14 residues. The CDR3 is CASRIRDSNQPQHF. The CDR3 DNA sequence: TGTGCCAGCAGGATCAGGGATAGCAATCAGCCCCAGCATTTT.

This clonotype was counted between two and nine times. This chain joins TRBV24-1 and TRBJ2-7; tentative D call: TRBD2 (6 bases). Between the trimmed V and J ends, which lost 2 bases and 7 bases, there was a span of 23 bases. This CDR3 has 17 amino acids. Looked up from germline, CDR1 is KGHDR and CDR2 is SFDVKD. Here the CDR3 reads CATSDCDTRDSLVEQYF. Written as DNA, the CDR3 is TGTGCCACCAGTGATTGCGATACCCGGGACTCATTAGTGGAGCAGTACTTC.

With regard to this clonotype: A much larger clone lies one base from this, so it may be a read error. The chain joins TRBV20-1 to TRBJ2-2; 10 nucleotides line up with TRBD2. With V trimmed by 5 bases and J by 5 bases, 8 bases remained unmatched. CDR1 DFQATT and CDR2 SNEGSKA come from the germline V gene (reference sequence). The CDR3 totals 15 residues. The CDR3 here is CSAPGLARETGELFF. CDR3 nucleotide sequence: TGCAGTGCTCCGGGACTAGCGAGAGAAACCGGGGAGCTGTTTTTT.

This clonotype was seen many times. This chain joins TRBV30 and TRBJ2-6; D may match TRBD1 or TRBD2 (6 bases each). Germline CDR1 GTSNPN, CDR2 SVGIG (reference sequence). The CDR3 loop spans 15 amino acids. Between the trimmed V and J ends, which lost 6 bases and 2 bases, there was a span of 14 bases. CDR3 protein: CACPGGGTGANVLTF. The CDR3 bases are TGTGCCTGTCCCGGAGGGGGGACTGGGGCCAACGTCCTGACTTTC.

The table lists this clonotype with a few counts. The rearrangement links TRBV5-1 to TRBJ2-4, with TRBD2 as a possible D gene (6 bases). The CDR3 sequence is 16 residues long. Per germline, CDR1 SGHRS and CDR2 YFSETQ. Trimming shortened V by 0 bases and J by 1 base, and 11 bases separated the two germline ends. This CDR3 reads CASSLGRGGAKNIQYF. The CDR3 bases are TGCGCCAGCAGCTTGGGTAGGGGAGGCGCCAAAAACATTCAGTACTTC.

Many counts were recorded for this clonotype. The chain links TRBV11-3 to TRBJ2-1; TRBD2 agrees at 13 bases. Looked up from germline, CDR1 is SGHNT and CDR2 is YENEEA. The V gene end was trimmed by 2 bases and the J gene end by 9 bases; junction bases not matched to a gene: 7. This CDR3 is built from 16 residues. The CDR3 coding sequence is TGTGCCAGCAGCTTACAAGGACTAGCGGGAGTAGGTGAGCAGTTCTTC. Its translation: CASSLQGLAGVGEQFF.

This clonotype appeared many times. Here the CDR3 reads CSARDRKSSYEQYF. The DNA for the CDR3 is TGCAGTGCTAGGGACAGAAAAAGCTCCTACGAGCAGTACTTC. The genes are TRBV20-1 and TRBJ2-7; the D gene is possibly TRBD1 (6 bases). V lost 3 bases, J lost 0 bases, and 12 bases lay in between. The CDR3 spans 14 residues. Germline CDR1 is DFQATT and CDR2 is SNEGSKA (reference sequence).

This clonotype has just a few counts. The rearrangement uses TRBV15 and TRBJ2-3; 7 bases fit TRBD1. The CDR3 sequence is 15 residues long. Trimming at V came to 2 bases and at J to 4 bases, leaving 6 bases not matched to a gene. CDR1 is LNHNV and CDR2 is YYDKDF in the germline V gene (reference sequence). This CDR3 is CATSRHVQGADTQYF. CDR3 nucleotides: TGTGCCACCAGCAGACATGTGCAGGGGGCAGATACGCAGTATTTT.

This clonotype was seen ten or more times. This rearrangement joins TRBV6-5 to TRBJ2-7; D is ambiguous. The CDR3 spans 14 residues. V was shortened by 0 bases and J by 2 bases, with 8 bases between the two germline ends. Germline lookup yields CDR1 MNHEY and CDR2 SVGAGI. CDR3 in amino acids: CASSYSTLTYEQYF. CDR3 sequence (DNA): TGTGCCAGCAGTTACTCGACTCTAACCTACGAGCAGTACTTC.

This clonotype was observed many times. The gene calls are TRBV12-3 or TRBV12-4 and TRBJ2-1; weak D call: TRBD2 (5 bases). V gave up 4 bases and J gave up 11 bases, with 12 bases separating them. The CDR3 has 12 amino acids. The CDR3 loop is CASSSRTGQQFF. CDR3 bases: TGTGCCAGCAGTTCCCGGACTGGCCAGCAGTTCTTC.

The chain combines TRBV24-1 with TRBJ2-5, with TRBD2 matching over 9 bases. The junction had 1 base not matched to a gene; V was cut back by 0 bases and J by 3 bases. This CDR3 is built from 15 residues. Germline lookup yields CDR1 KGHDR and CDR2 SFDVKD. The CDR3 nucleotides read TGTGCCACCAGTGATTTGCTAGCGGGGAAAGAGACCCAGTACTTC. This gives the protein CATSDLLAGKETQYF.

This clonotype was observed many times. The V gene is TRBV11-2, the J gene TRBJ2-7; D remains ambiguous. The CDR3 totals 11 residues. Germline V lookup: CDR1 SGHAT, CDR2 FQNNGV. The germline V and J ends were trimmed by 2 bases and 7 bases, with 6 bases remaining between them. CDR3 sequence: CASSLLGEQYF. CDR3 bases: TGTGCCAGCAGCTTATTGGGGGAGCAGTACTTC.